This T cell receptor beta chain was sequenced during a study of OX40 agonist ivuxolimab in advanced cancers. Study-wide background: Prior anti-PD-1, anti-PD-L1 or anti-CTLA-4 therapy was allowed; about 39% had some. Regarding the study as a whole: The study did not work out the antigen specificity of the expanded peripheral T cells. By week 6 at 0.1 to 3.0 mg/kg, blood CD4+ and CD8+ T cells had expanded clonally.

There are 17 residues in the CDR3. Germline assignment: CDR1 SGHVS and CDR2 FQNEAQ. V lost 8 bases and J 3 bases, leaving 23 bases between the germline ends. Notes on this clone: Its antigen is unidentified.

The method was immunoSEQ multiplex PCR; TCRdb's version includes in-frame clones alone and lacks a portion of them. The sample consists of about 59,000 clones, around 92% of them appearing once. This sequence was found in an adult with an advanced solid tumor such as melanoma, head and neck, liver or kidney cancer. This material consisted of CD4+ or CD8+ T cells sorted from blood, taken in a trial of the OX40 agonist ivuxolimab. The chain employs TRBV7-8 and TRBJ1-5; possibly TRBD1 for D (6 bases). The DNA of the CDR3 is TGTGCCAGCGGGATATTCGGGGGGCGCGGGAACAATCAGCCCCAGCATTTT. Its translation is CASGIFGGRGNNQPQHF.